The 19 T cell receptor beta chains below come from one sample, sequenced in a study of blood T cell repertoires in COVID-19. The method was immunoSEQ multiplex PCR; TCRdb's version includes in-frame clones alone and lacks a portion of them. The sample shows about 160,000 clones, more than 60% of them seen only once. Sample: peripheral blood. These receptors originate from a man in his fifties or sixties with acute or convalescent COVID-19.

V is TRBV10-3 and J is TRBJ1-3, with a tentative D call TRBD1 (6 bases). The CDR3 sequence is 14 residues long. The V and J ends lost 6 bases and 1 base respectively, with 10 bases between them. CDR1 and CDR2 (germline): ENHRY, SYGVKD. In DNA form, the CDR3 reads TGTGCCATCAGCAGAGGGGGTTCTGGAAACACCATATATTTT. It encodes CAISRGGSGNTIYF.

J is TRBJ2-7 and V is TRBV10-2; D unclear. From germline, CDR1 is WSHSY and CDR2 SAAADI. The CDR3 runs to 13 residues. V lost 3 bases and J lost 3, with 9 bases in between. CDR3 region: CASSESGSYEQYF. Here the CDR3 DNA reads TGCGCCAGCAGTGAATCTGGCAGCTACGAGCAGTACTTC.

The gene calls are TRBV21-1 and TRBJ1-2; TRBD1, the D gene given by the table, was not confirmed from the DNA. TRBV21-1 is a pseudogene locus. CDR3 length: 18 residues. The CDR3 DNA is TGTGCCAGCAGCCCCCGGGACAGAGCAAGAAGAGCTAACTATGGCTACACCTTC. Translation: CASSPRDRARRANYGYTF.

This clone was seen only once. The chain links TRBV3-1 (or the pseudogene TRBV3-2) to TRBJ2-3, with D possibly being TRBD1 (6 bases). The CDR3 length is 19 residues. CDR1 and CDR2 (germline): LGHDT, YNNKEL (reference sequence). The ends were cut back, 4 bases at V and 5 bases at J, with 28 bases in the middle. In DNA, the CDR3 is TGTGCCAGCAGCCCCCGGCCCAGGGGTCGATTGTTAGACGGAGATACGCAGTATTTT. This codes for CASSPRPRGRLLDGDTQYF.

The rearrangement links TRBV9 to TRBJ1-1; tentatively, D is TRBD1 (5 bases). V lost 4 bases, J lost 1 base, and 20 bases lay in between. This CDR3 has 17 residues. The germline CDR1 and CDR2 sequences are SGDLS and YYNGEE. CDR3 residues: CASSIGATDSRNTEAFF. The CDR3 DNA is TGTGCCAGCAGCATAGGGGCAACCGACAGCAGGAACACTGAAGCTTTCTTT.

This chain uses TRBV7-9 with TRBJ2-2, with D tentatively TRBD1 (5 bases). Germline CDR1 and CDR2: SEHNR and FQNEAQ (reference sequence). The CDR3 has 16 amino acids. V lost 5 bases and J lost 4, with 17 bases in between. The CDR3 nucleotides read TGTGCCAGCAGCAAAACCGAGAAGGGGTTCACCGGGGAGCTGTTTTTT. Its translation is CASSKTEKGFTGELFF.

V gene TRBV7-6 combines with J gene TRBJ2-7; 8 nucleotides align to TRBD1. Trimming at V came to 3 bases and at J to 2 bases, leaving 15 bases not matched to a gene. The CDR3 contains 18 residues. Germline CDR1 and CDR2: SGHVS and FNYEAQ. The CDR3 is CASSFGAGGASYTYEQYF. The CDR3 region has the DNA TGTGCCAGCAGCTTCGGAGCAGGGGGCGCAAGTTATACCTACGAGCAGTACTTC. Based on the CDR3 plus reference TRBV7-6 and TRBJ2-7, the full variable domain is GAGVSQSPRYKVTKRGQDVALRCDPISGHVSLYWYRQALGQGPEFLTYFNYEAQQDKSGLPNDRFSAERPEGSISTLTIQRTEQRDSAMYRCASSFGAGGASYTYEQYFGPGTRLTVT.

This clone appeared once. The chain recombines TRBV29-1 with TRBJ1-1; 11 bases align to TRBD1. The CDR3 has 12 amino acids. The V gene end was trimmed by 6 bases and the J gene end by 5 bases; junction bases not matched to a gene: 2. CDR1 is SQVTM, CDR2 ANQGSEA, per germline. Here the CDR3 reads CSVGQGGTEAFF. The CDR3 nucleotides read TGCAGCGTGGGACAGGGGGGGACTGAAGCTTTCTTT. The full variable domain, with the rest looked up from reference TRBV29-1 and TRBJ1-1, is SAVISQKPSRDICQRGTSLTIQCQVDSQVTMMFWYRQQPGQSLTLIATANQGSEATYESGFVIDKFPISRPNLTFSTLTVSNMSPEDSSIYLCSVGQGGTEAFFGQGTRLTVV.

This rearrangement joins TRBV5-4 to TRBJ2-7, with 7 bases lining up with TRBD1. Germline V gives CDR1 SGHNT, CDR2 YYREEE (reference sequence). The length of the CDR3 is 14 residues. V was clipped by 4 bases and J by 2 bases; unmatched bases: 6. The CDR3 loop reads CASSLGDSAYEQYF. CDR3 bases: TGTGCCAGCAGCCTGGGGGACAGTGCCTACGAGCAGTACTTC.

V and J are TRBV5-1 and TRBJ1-2; D gene ambiguous. Germline loops: CDR1 SGHRS, CDR2 YFSETQ. The CDR3 length is 16 residues. V lost 3 bases, J lost 1 base, and 16 bases lay in between. This CDR3 reads CASSSGLTSGNYGYTF. The DNA of the CDR3 is TGCGCCAGCAGCTCCGGACTCACCAGTGGTAACTATGGCTACACCTTC.

The rearrangement links TRBV30 to TRBJ2-5, with 8 bases identical to TRBD1. Germline V gives CDR1 GTSNPN, CDR2 SVGIG (reference sequence). Unmatched junction bases numbered 7, after V lost 2 bases and J lost 5 bases. CDR3 length equals 14 residues. DNA for the CDR3: TGTGCCTGGAGTAGGACAGGGAAGGGCGAGACCCAGTACTTC. This sequence encodes CAWSRTGKGETQYF.

A few counts support this clone. The gene calls are TRBV5-1 and TRBJ2-5; D is perhaps TRBD1 (5 bases). Germline CDR1 SGHRS, CDR2 YFSETQ. The CDR3 totals 14 residues. Trimming took off 4 bases at V and 3 bases at J, with 13 bases between the two ends. CDR3 protein: CASSPSGREETQYF. DNA of the CDR3: TGCGCCAGCAGCCCGTCAGGCAGGGAAGAGACCCAGTACTTC. Supplemented by reference TRBV5-1 and TRBJ2-5, the full variable domain reads KAGVTQTPRYLIKTRGQQVTLSCSPISGHRSVSWYQQTPGQGLQFLFEYFSETQRNKGNFPGRFSGRQFSNSRSEMNVSTLELGDSALYLCASSPSGREETQYFGPGTRLLVL.

The chain is built from TRBV4-3 and TRBJ2-7; D remains unclear. The germline V and J ends were trimmed by 2 bases and 1 base, with 9 bases remaining between them. The CDR3 is 14 amino acids. Germline loops: CDR1 LGHNA, CDR2 YSLEER. The CDR3 sequence: CASSQQHPSYEQYF. CDR3 in DNA: TGCGCCAGCAGCCAACAACATCCTTCCTACGAGCAGTACTTC.

This chain connects TRBV7-2 to TRBJ2-6; D not resolved. The CDR3 has 16 amino acids. The germline V gene has CDR1 SGHTA and CDR2 FQGNSA. The V end was cut by 6 bases, the J end by 0 bases, with 12 bases between. The CDR3 nucleotides read TGTGCCAGCAGTTCTAGACTGACCTCTGGGGCCAACGTCCTGACTTTC. Amino acid sequence: CASSSRLTSGANVLTF.

The chain links TRBV11-3 to TRBJ2-3, with TRBD2 identical over 7 bases. Germline V lookup: CDR1 SGHNT, CDR2 YENEEA. V was pared by 8 bases and J by 5 bases, with 7 bases of the junction left unmatched. The CDR3 contains 13 residues. The CDR3 nucleotides read TGTGCCAGCGGGGAGGGGTCTGGAGATACGCAGTATTTT. This codes for CASGEGSGDTQYF.

The chain employs TRBV2 and TRBJ1-2, with TRBD1 matching over 9 bases. The trim removed 8 bases at V and 7 bases at J, leaving 8 bases unmatched. CDR3 length: 13 residues. CDR1 and CDR2 (germline): SNHLY, FYNNEI. The CDR3 DNA reads TGTGCCAGCTCTCTGGACAGGGGATTTGGCTACACCTTC. Translated: CASSLDRGFGYTF. The full variable domain, rest sourced from reference TRBV2 and TRBJ1-2, is EPEVTQTPSHQVTQMGQEVILRCVPISNHLYFYWYRQILGQKVEFLVSFYNNEISEKSEIFDDQFSVERPDGSNFTLKIRSTKLEDSAMYFCASSLDRGFGYTFGSGTRLTVV.

The rearrangement joins TRBV27 to TRBJ2-1; weak D call: TRBD2 (5 bases). This CDR3 comprises 12 residues. Germline V gives CDR1 MNHEY, CDR2 SMNVEV (reference sequence). Between the trimmed V and J ends, which lost 4 bases and 10 bases, there was a span of 11 bases. The CDR3 protein is CASSSPGNEQFF. The CDR3 DNA sequence: TGTGCCAGCAGTTCACCGGGGAACGAGCAGTTCTTC.

This clone was seen a single time. The chain joins TRBV9 to TRBJ1-1, with D maybe TRBD1 (6 bases). The CDR3 sequence is 14 residues long. V was pared by 0 bases and J by 4 bases, with 10 bases between. The germline CDR1 and CDR2 sequences are SGDLS and YYNGEE. This CDR3 is CASSVVGASTEAFF. The CDR3, as DNA: TGTGCCAGCAGCGTAGTGGGGGCGAGCACTGAAGCTTTCTTT. The complete variable domain, with remaining parts taken from reference TRBV9 and TRBJ1-1, reads DSGVTQTPKHLITATGQRVTLRCSPRSGDLSVYWYQQSLDQGLQFLIQYYNGEERAKGNILERFSAQQFPDLHSELNLSSLELGDSALYFCASSVVGASTEAFFGQGTRLTVV.

The V and J genes are TRBV19 and TRBJ1-2; D not certain. V lost 0 bases to trimming and J lost 4 bases, with 9 bases between them. The CDR3 sequence is 14 residues long. CDR1 and CDR2 from the germline V gene are LNHDA and SQIVND (reference sequence). The CDR3 loop reads CASSIDRVSYGYTF. The CDR3 DNA reads TGTGCCAGTAGTATAGATCGAGTCTCCTATGGCTACACCTTC.